This T cell receptor beta chain was retrieved from a study of T cells in Graves' hyperthyroidism and ophthalmopathy. Findings of the study overall: A model built on 13 V-J features separated ophthalmopathy from stable hyperthyroidism. Researchers found most expanded thyroid clonotypes above 0.001 in blood as well.

This clonotype was seen at least ten times. The antigen is unknown. Amplification yielded TCR beta CDR3 regions, with RNA transcripts as the source. First-round RT-PCR targeting the TCR CDR3 was performed with the HTBI primer set. TCRdb recomputed calls from the multiplex PCR reads with MiXCR, one row per CDR3 protein. Counted here are approximately 330,000 distinct CDR3 sequences, roughly a fifth occurring once; the ten biggest clones make up 50%. This CDR3 has 13 residues. Germline values: CDR1 KGHSH, CDR2 LQKENI. Trimming took off 0 bases at V and 8 bases at J, with 10 bases between the two ends. What was sequenced was blood. This chain joins TRBV18 and TRBJ1-2; a weak D match, TRBD1 (6 bases). The TCR originated in a woman between 50 and 59 years old with Graves' hyperthyroidism. The CDR3 sequence: CASSPPLTGGYTF. For the CDR3, the DNA is TGTGCCAGCTCACCACCCCTGACAGGAGGCTACACCTTC.